The 11 T cell receptor beta chains presented below share a single source sample, sequenced in a study of PD-1 blockade in classical Hodgkin lymphoma (dated by TCRdb to 2020 to 2022). Library prep was done by the immunoSEQ multiplex PCR assay. This is the immuneACCESS table as TCRdb keeps it, with only in-frame sequences that have V and J called. A part of the clones is gone; compared with another copy, unresolved V genes explain less than half, and the rest is unexplained. This sample comprises tens of thousands of clones, 65% to 80% of them detected only once. In total, the top ten clones hold roughly 4% of the sample. The sample's time point label, decoded: cycle 4 day 1 (C4D1), after less than 7 weeks of nivolumab. Relapse after autologous stem cell transplantation had occurred in all trial patients, and cohorts A, B and C were distinguished by prior brentuximab vedotin exposure. The sequencing used peripheral blood mononuclear cells (PBMCs), collected before the fourth cycle of nivolumab. The receptor source for this set is a human donor with classical Hodgkin lymphoma.

The V gene is TRBV10-3, the J gene TRBJ1-1; D not resolved. CDR1 and CDR2 from the germline V gene are ENHRY and SYGVKD. The CDR3 runs to 13 residues. V dropped 6 bases and J dropped 8 bases, with 16 bases sitting between them. The CDR3 sequence: CAISEVDGIEAFF. In nucleotides, the CDR3 is TGTGCCATCAGCGAAGTTGACGGAATAGAAGCTTTCTTT.

The chain has TRBV2 and TRBJ1-1; no definite D call. This CDR3 spans 12 amino acids. Germline V gene sequence: CDR1 SNHLY, CDR2 FYNNEI. V lost 7 bases to trimming and J lost 1 base, with 7 bases between them. CDR3 nucleotide sequence: TGTGCCAGCAACTCGTGGAACACTGAAGCTTTCTTT. Amino acid sequence: CASNSWNTEAFF. The full variable domain, rest sourced from reference TRBV2 and TRBJ1-1, is EPEVTQTPSHQVTQMGQEVILRCVPISNHLYFYWYRQILGQKVEFLVSFYNNEISEKSEIFDDQFSVERPDGSNFTLKIRSTKLEDSAMYFCASNSWNTEAFFGQGTRLTVV.

A single count supports this clone. The chain has TRBV2 and TRBJ2-1; no clear D gene. CDR1 is SNHLY and CDR2 is FYNNEI in the germline V gene. V shed 4 bases and J shed 2 bases, with 6 bases lying between them. This CDR3 spans 13 amino acids. The CDR3 nucleotides are TGTGCCAGCAGTGGTCTAGCCTACAATGAGCAGTTCTTC. Amino acids: CASSGLAYNEQFF.

Turning to this clone: The limits of the CDR3 on the DNA are not certain, so only TCRdb's listed CDR3 is given. The CDR3 spells CASSTSTVYSNQPQHF. V gene TRBV28 combines with J gene TRBJ1-5; TRBD1, the table's D call, lacks a check against the DNA. The CDR3 region is 16 residues in length, termini included. The V gene's germline CDR1 is MDHEN and CDR2 SYDVKM.

This chain joins TRBV5-4 and TRBJ2-5; D may be TRBD1 (5 bases). V lost 4 bases, J lost 4 bases, and 11 bases lay in between. The CDR3 runs 13 residues. Per germline, CDR1 SGHNT and CDR2 YYREEE (reference sequence). The chain's CDR3 is CASSETGVETQYF. Written as DNA, the CDR3 is TGTGCCAGCAGCGAAACAGGTGTAGAGACCCAGTACTTC.

The genes are TRBV7-3 and TRBJ2-5; 10 bases agree with TRBD2. The J segment lost 3 bases and the V segment lost 6 bases, leaving 4 bases of the junction unmatched. Germline V gives CDR1 SGHTA, CDR2 FQGTGA. The CDR3 has 14 amino acids. This CDR3 is CASSPSGGKETQYF. The CDR3 DNA sequence: TGTGCCAGCAGTCCTAGCGGGGGAAAAGAGACCCAGTACTTC.

CDR3 sequence (DNA): TGTGCCAGCACCGGGACAGTCGGACTTTCACCCCTCCACTTT. Translating it yields CASTGTVGLSPLHF. The genes are TRBV27 and TRBJ1-6, with 7 bases aligning to TRBD1. Per the germline V gene, CDR1 is MNHEY and CDR2 is SMNVEV (reference sequence). V shed 7 bases, J shed 9 bases, and the junction held 9 bases outside the gene matches. This CDR3 has 14 residues.

This clone has more than one count but fewer than ten. V is TRBV11-2 and J is TRBJ1-4; D is uncertain. Between the trimmed V and J ends, which lost 4 bases and 3 bases, there was a span of 15 bases. CDR1 SGHAT and CDR2 FQNNGV come from the germline V gene. This CDR3 is built from 16 residues. CDR3 DNA: TGTGCCAGCAGCTCTCCCAATGCGGGATCTAATGAAAAACTGTTTTTT. Translated: CASSSPNAGSNEKLFF.

The chain links TRBV4-1 to TRBJ2-2; D might be TRBD2 (5 bases). This CDR3 spans 13 amino acids. The V gene's germline CDR1 is MGHRA and CDR2 YSYEKL. With 4 bases removed from V and 5 bases from J, the gap between germline ends came to 8 bases. This chain's CDR3 is CASSLTGTGELFF. The CDR3 nucleotides are TGCGCCAGCAGCCTCACGGGAACCGGGGAGCTGTTTTTT.

The chain is built from TRBV19 and TRBJ2-2, with D maybe TRBD2 (6 bases). From germline, CDR1 is LNHDA and CDR2 SQIVND (reference sequence). The CDR3 is made up of 15 amino acids. Trimming shortened V by 3 bases and J by 4 bases, and 12 bases separated the two germline ends. The CDR3 reads CASSITGSGTGELFF. The CDR3 DNA reads TGTGCCAGTAGTATTACCGGGAGTGGCACCGGGGAGCTGTTTTTT.

The chain is built from TRBV5-1 and TRBJ2-7; 7 bases are shared with TRBD1. The germline V gene has CDR1 SGHRS and CDR2 YFSETQ. This CDR3 contains 15 residues. Unmatched junction bases numbered 8, after V lost 3 bases and J lost 2 bases. For the CDR3, the DNA is TGCGCCAGCAGCTACACCGGGACAGACACCTACGAGCAGTACTTC. It translates to CASSYTGTDTYEQYF.